These 32 T cell receptor beta chains originate from one sample sequenced in a study of blood T cell repertoires in COVID-19. The table came from immunoSEQ multiplex PCR; TCRdb's copy has only in-frame clones and leaves some out. The sample gives a few hundred thousand clones, 70% to 90% of which show up once; approximately 0.94% is in the top ten. Specimen: peripheral blood. These receptors came from a human donor with COVID-19, enrolled during active disease. The donor label of this sample is uncertain.

The DNA for the CDR3 is TGTGCCAGCTCAGGGGACTCAGATACGCAGTATTTT. Translated: CASSGDSDTQYF. The rearrangement links TRBV18 to TRBJ2-3, with a weak D call TRBD2 (6 bases). The V end was cut by 5 bases, the J end by 4 bases, with 7 bases between. From germline, CDR1 is KGHSH and CDR2 LQKENI. CDR3 size: 12 residues.

The chain uses TRBV10-3 and TRBJ1-5, with D perhaps matching TRBD1 (6 bases). V lost 1 base and J lost 7, with 14 bases in between. This CDR3 has 15 amino acids. From germline, CDR1 is ENHRY and CDR2 SYGVKD. The CDR3 DNA follows: TGTGCCATCAGTGAGTTACAGGGCCCGAGGCAGCCCCAGCATTTT. It is translated as CAISELQGPRQPQHF.

V gene TRBV28 combines with J gene TRBJ1-1, with 12 positions matching TRBD1. The CDR3 runs 16 residues. Germline V CDR1 and CDR2: MDHEN, SYDVKM. The V gene end was trimmed by 4 bases and the J gene end by 3 bases; junction bases not matched to a gene: 6. The CDR3 loop is CASSSRDRGPDTEAFF. As DNA, the CDR3 is TGTGCCAGCAGTTCCCGGGACAGGGGGCCGGACACTGAAGCTTTCTTT.

This clone appeared a single time. The chain links TRBV5-4 to TRBJ1-4; TRBD1 matches 9 bases. The germline CDR1 and CDR2 sequences are SGHNT and YYREEE (reference sequence). The junction had 9 bases not matched to a gene; V was cut back by 4 bases and J by 5 bases. This CDR3 spans 16 amino acids. The chain's CDR3 is CASSPWGQGRNEKLFF. The CDR3 DNA sequence: TGTGCCAGCAGCCCGTGGGGACAGGGAAGAAATGAAAAACTGTTTTTT.

J is TRBJ2-1 and V is TRBV3-1 (or the pseudogene TRBV3-2); TRBD1 agrees at 7 bases. The CDR3 has 15 residues. Germline V lookup: CDR1 LGHDT, CDR2 YNNKEL (reference sequence). Germline trimming cut 2 bases from V and 7 bases from J; bases unmatched to any gene: 8. CDR3 sequence (DNA): TGTGCCAGCAGCCAACAGTCAGGGGGTTGGAATGAGCAGTTCTTC. Its protein product is CASSQQSGGWNEQFF.

The sample holds one count of this clone. The J gene is TRBJ1-1, the V gene TRBV18; tentatively, D is TRBD1 (6 bases). This CDR3 region has 15 residues. Per germline, CDR1 KGHSH and CDR2 LQKENI. Trimming pared 0 bases from V and 4 bases from J, leaving 12 bases between. CDR3 nucleotides: TGTGCCAGCTCACCACCCTTACAGGGCGGCACTGAAGCTTTCTTT. Its protein product is CASSPPLQGGTEAFF. The full variable domain, in which reference TRBV18 and TRBJ1-1 provide the parts outside the CDR3, is NAGVMQNPRHLVRRRGQEARLRCSPMKGHSHVYWYRQLPEEGLKFMVYLQKENIIDESGMPKERFSAEFPKEGPSILRIQQVVRGDSAAYFCASSPPLQGGTEAFFGQGTRLTVV.

V gene TRBV7-9 combines with J gene TRBJ2-3, with D tentatively TRBD1 (6 bases). Germline CDR1 reads SEHNR; CDR2 reads FQNEAQ (reference sequence). The ends were cut back, 2 bases at V and 3 bases at J, with 18 bases in the middle. The CDR3 consists of 17 residues. CDR3 nucleotides: TGTGCCAGCAGCTTACGGTCGCAGGGGTCTGCAACAGATACGCAGTATTTT. Its translation is CASSLRSQGSATDTQYF. Full variable domain (rest looked up from reference TRBV7-9 and TRBJ2-3): DTGVSQNPRHKITKRGQNVTFRCDPISEHNRLYWYRQTLGQGPEFLTYFQNEAQLEKSRLLSDRFSAERPKGSFSTLEIQRTEQGDSAMYLCASSLRSQGSATDTQYFGPGTRLTVL.

The V gene is TRBV19, the J gene TRBJ1-2; 10 positions agree with TRBD1. Germline lookup yields CDR1 LNHDA and CDR2 SQIVND (reference sequence). The junction had 7 bases not matched to a gene; V was cut back by 10 bases and J by 8 bases. The CDR3 loop spans 12 amino acids. The CDR3 spells CATRDRGRGYTF. CDR3 sequence (DNA): TGTGCCACCCGGGACAGGGGTAGGGGCTACACCTTC.

This chain joins TRBV19 and TRBJ2-5, with D maybe TRBD1 (6 bases). The CDR3 has 15 amino acids. Germline assignment: CDR1 LNHDA and CDR2 SQIVND (reference sequence). V dropped 1 base and J dropped 5 bases, with 14 bases sitting between them. CDR3 coding DNA: TGTGCCAGTAGTATAGTCAGGGACATGGCGGAGACCCAGTACTTC. Translating it yields CASSIVRDMAETQYF.

J is TRBJ1-5 and V is TRBV12-5; 11 positions agree with TRBD1. V lost 6 bases to trimming and J lost 7 bases; unmatched junction nucleotides: 8. CDR3 length: 15 amino acids. Germline V lookup: CDR1 LGHNT, CDR2 FRNRAP. CDR3 residues: CASGPGTGGLQPQHF. The CDR3 nucleotides are TGTGCTAGTGGCCCCGGGACAGGGGGTTTACAGCCCCAGCATTTT.

The V gene is TRBV12-3 or TRBV12-4, the J gene TRBJ1-6; D unresolved. The V and J ends lost 3 bases and 10 bases respectively, with 10 bases between them. This CDR3 is 13 amino acids long. The CDR3 bases are TGTGCCAGCAGTTTGGGCACCGGATCACCCCTCCACTTT. It yields the protein CASSLGTGSPLHF.

The chain employs TRBV19 and TRBJ1-1; maybe TRBD1 (5 bases). The V gene's germline CDR1 is LNHDA and CDR2 SQIVND (reference sequence). V was clipped by 5 bases and J by 8 bases, with 15 bases between them. The CDR3 spans 13 residues. CDR3 sequence reads: CASSLRQLTEAFF. The DNA for the CDR3 is TGTGCCAGTAGTTTACGACAGTTAACGGAAGCTTTCTTT.

The CDR3 nucleotides are TGTGCCAGCAGCAAAGCGGGGGGGGACAGGGAAGGAATGAACACTGAAGCTTTCTTT. Protein sequence: CASSKAGGDREGMNTEAFF. The chain recombines TRBV21-1 with TRBJ1-1; TRBD1 was called by the table and not checked on the DNA. TRBV21-1 is a listed pseudogene. This CDR3 region has 19 residues.

The J gene is TRBJ1-5, the V gene TRBV10-3; TRBD1 agrees at 7 bases. The CDR3 spans 14 residues. V shed 5 bases, J shed 3 bases, and the junction held 4 bases outside the gene matches. CDR1 is ENHRY, CDR2 SYGVKD, per germline. This CDR3 is CAISQDRINQPQHF. The DNA of the CDR3 is TGTGCCATCAGTCAGGACAGGATCAATCAGCCCCAGCATTTT.

The chain recombines TRBV10-3 with TRBJ1-2, with 9 nucleotides matching TRBD1. The CDR3 is 13 amino acids. The V gene end was trimmed by 8 bases and the J gene end by 3 bases; junction bases not matched to a gene: 4. Germline CDR1 is ENHRY and CDR2 is SYGVKD. This CDR3 reads CAIGRDRDYGYTF. CDR3 coding DNA: TGTGCCATCGGACGGGACAGGGACTATGGCTACACCTTC.

The chain has TRBV3-1 (or the pseudogene TRBV3-2) and TRBJ2-7; 7 bases fit TRBD2. This CDR3 is built from 15 residues. Germline CDR1 and CDR2: LGHDT and YNNKEL (reference sequence). V lost 0 bases to trimming and J lost 4 bases; unmatched junction nucleotides: 6. The DNA for the CDR3 is TGTGCCAGCAGCCAAGATCTGGGCGGGAGATACGAGCAGTACTTC. This codes for CASSQDLGGRYEQYF.

V usage is TRBV6-1 and J usage is TRBJ1-6; D gene uncertain. The V gene lost 4 bases and the J gene lost 1 base, with 23 bases spanning the gap. The CDR3 spans 20 residues. The V gene's germline CDR1 is MNHNS and CDR2 SASEGT. The CDR3 loop is CASSGLENTLFGSYNSPLHF. The CDR3 nucleotides are TGTGCCAGCAGTGGACTCGAAAACACCTTGTTTGGGTCCTATAATTCACCCCTCCACTTT.

The chain employs TRBV3-1 (or the pseudogene TRBV3-2) and TRBJ2-7; D call uncertain. There are 16 residues in the CDR3. Trimming took off 2 bases at V and 3 bases at J, with 17 bases between the two ends. Germline CDR1 is LGHDT and CDR2 is YNNKEL (reference sequence). CDR3 bases: TGTGCCAGCAGCCAAATTTTTGGCGGAGTAAGCTACGAGCAGTACTTC. As protein: CASSQIFGGVSYEQYF.

This chain joins TRBV11-3 and TRBJ2-2; the match to TRBD1 covers 9 bases. Trimming took 8 bases from V and 5 from J; bases not matched to a gene: 6. CDR1 is SGHNT and CDR2 is YENEEA in the germline V gene. This CDR3 has 14 amino acids. The DNA for the CDR3 is TGTGCCAGCGCCCGGACAGGGGTTACCGGGGAGCTGTTTTTT. Its protein is CASARTGVTGELFF.

A single count supports this clone. The chain joins TRBV14 to TRBJ2-6; D is perhaps TRBD2 (6 bases). Trimming took off 1 base at V and 0 bases at J, with 10 bases between the two ends. There are 17 residues in the CDR3. CDR1 SGHDN and CDR2 FVKESK come from the germline V gene. CDR3 in DNA: TGTGCCAGCAGCCAAGCGGGACTCCTCTCTGGGGCCAACGTCCTGACTTTC. Amino acid sequence: CASSQAGLLSGANVLTF.

J is TRBJ1-1 and V is TRBV18, with 8 bases lining up with TRBD1. Germline CDR1 reads KGHSH; CDR2 reads LQKENI. Trimming cost V 3 bases and J 4 bases; bases outside gene matches: 4. CDR3 length: 14 residues. The CDR3 here is CASSPAGGVTEAFF. The CDR3 DNA follows: TGTGCCAGCTCACCGGCAGGGGGCGTCACTGAAGCTTTCTTT.

The rearrangement uses TRBV6-2 or TRBV6-3 and TRBJ2-1; D not resolved. Germline assignment: CDR1 MNHEY and CDR2 SVGEGT. Trimming left V 2 bases short and J 4 bases short, with 12 bases between. This CDR3 spans 15 amino acids. The CDR3 loop is CASSYGQVGYNEQFF. The CDR3 DNA is TGTGCCAGCAGTTACGGGCAGGTCGGATACAATGAGCAGTTCTTC.

This rearrangement joins TRBV7-9 to TRBJ1-4; 8 nucleotides agree with TRBD1. The junction had 2 bases not matched to a gene; V was cut back by 4 bases and J by 4 bases. CDR1 and CDR2 (germline): SEHNR, FQNEAQ (reference sequence). The CDR3 is 14 residues long. The CDR3 region has the DNA TGTGCCAGCAGCTGGGGACAGGATAATGAAAAACTGTTTTTT. Translating gives CASSWGQDNEKLFF.

The chain carries TRBV28 and TRBJ1-5, with a possible D match to TRBD1 (6 bases). There are 15 residues in the CDR3. The V gene's germline CDR1 is MDHEN and CDR2 SYDVKM. V was cut by 5 bases and J by 1 base, with 12 bases left in between. CDR3 coding DNA: TGTGCCAGCAGTCGTCGGGGGGCGAGCAATCAGCCCCAGCATTTT. It yields the protein CASSRRGASNQPQHF.

V gene TRBV12-3 or TRBV12-4 combines with J gene TRBJ2-7; no reliable D call. The CDR3 sequence is 13 residues long. Trimming pared 3 bases from V and 1 base from J, leaving 7 bases between. Written as DNA, the CDR3 is TGTGCCAGCAGTTTTGACACATCCTACGAGCAGTACTTC. Amino acids: CASSFDTSYEQYF.

The V call is TRBV28, the J call TRBJ1-6; 9 bases align to TRBD1. CDR1 is MDHEN, CDR2 SYDVKM, per germline. The CDR3 loop spans 15 amino acids. V was pared by 6 bases and J by 13 bases, with 13 bases of the junction left unmatched. This chain's CDR3 is CASRDSGTGLLPLHF. CDR3 in DNA: TGTGCCAGCAGGGACTCCGGGACAGGGTTGTTGCCCCTCCACTTT.

This clone was seen once. The J gene is TRBJ2-7, the V gene TRBV19; D call uncertain. Trimming pared 6 bases from V and 4 bases from J, leaving 13 bases between. Germline V gene data show CDR1 as LNHDA and CDR2 as SQIVND (reference sequence). The CDR3 is 13 residues long. The CDR3 DNA follows: TGTGCCAGTAGCAACCGGGTAGGTTACGAGCAGTACTTC. It specifies CASSNRVGYEQYF.

The V and J genes are TRBV5-1 and TRBJ1-1, with a possible D match to TRBD1 (5 bases). CDR1 is SGHRS and CDR2 is YFSETQ in the germline V gene. V lost 2 bases to trimming and J lost 0 bases, with 14 bases between them. This CDR3 is built from 16 residues. The CDR3 region is CASSFTQGLLNTEAFF. In DNA, the CDR3 is TGCGCCAGCAGCTTTACCCAGGGACTCTTGAACACTGAAGCTTTCTTT. Together with reference TRBV5-1 and TRBJ1-1, the CDR3 gives the full variable domain: KAGVTQTPRYLIKTRGQQVTLSCSPISGHRSVSWYQQTPGQGLQFLFEYFSETQRNKGNFPGRFSGRQFSNSRSEMNVSTLELGDSALYLCASSFTQGLLNTEAFFGQGTRLTVV.

The chain recombines TRBV7-2 with TRBJ2-6; 7 nucleotides line up with TRBD1. This CDR3 spans 17 amino acids. With 5 bases clipped from V and 0 bases from J, the junction kept 7 bases outside the gene matches. Germline CDR1 and CDR2: SGHTA and FQGNSA. The CDR3 coding sequence is TGTGCCAGCAGCGTGACAGGGCTAAACTCTGGGGCCAACGTCCTGACTTTC. This encodes CASSVTGLNSGANVLTF.

The chain couples TRBV6-1 to TRBJ1-6; the D is unclear. Trimming left V 1 base short and J 11 bases short, with 15 bases between. The CDR3 sequence is 15 residues long. In germline, CDR1 is MNHNS, CDR2 SASEGT. The CDR3 sequence is CASSEGLLEVPPLHF. The CDR3 nucleotides are TGTGCCAGCAGTGAAGGGCTGCTAGAGGTGCCACCCCTCCACTTT.

V gene TRBV29-1 combines with J gene TRBJ1-4; 7 bases fit TRBD1. The junction had 4 bases not matched to a gene; V was cut back by 7 bases and J by 2 bases. From germline, CDR1 is SQVTM and CDR2 ANQGSEA. This CDR3 has 13 residues. The CDR3 is CSAKTGTNEKLFF. The DNA of the CDR3 is TGCAGCGCTAAGACAGGGACTAATGAAAAACTGTTTTTT. Drawing the rest from reference TRBV29-1 and TRBJ1-4, the complete variable domain is SAVISQKPSRDICQRGTSLTIQCQVDSQVTMMFWYRQQPGQSLTLIATANQGSEATYESGFVIDKFPISRPNLTFSTLTVSNMSPEDSSIYLCSAKTGTNEKLFFGSGTQLSVL.

The table lists this clone with a count of one. The chain carries TRBV6-5 and TRBJ2-5; D may be TRBD1 (5 bases). The CDR3 extends over 15 amino acids. Germline CDR1 and CDR2: MNHEY and SVGAGI. The ends were cut back, 9 bases at V and 5 bases at J, with 22 bases in the middle. The CDR3 protein is CASSLEAGSIETQYF. The CDR3 DNA is TGTGCCAGTTCCCTCGAGGCAGGGTCGATCGAGACCCAGTACTTC.